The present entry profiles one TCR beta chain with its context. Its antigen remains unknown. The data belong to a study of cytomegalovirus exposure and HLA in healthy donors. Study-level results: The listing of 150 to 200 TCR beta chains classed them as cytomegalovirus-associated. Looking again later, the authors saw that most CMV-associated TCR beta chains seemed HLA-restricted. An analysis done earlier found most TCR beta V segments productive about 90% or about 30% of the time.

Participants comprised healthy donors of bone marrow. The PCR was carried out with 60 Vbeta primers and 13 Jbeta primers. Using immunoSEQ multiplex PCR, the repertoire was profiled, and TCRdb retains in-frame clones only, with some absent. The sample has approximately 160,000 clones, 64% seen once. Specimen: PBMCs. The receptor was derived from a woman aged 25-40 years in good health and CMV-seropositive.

The CDR3 DNA follows: TGCGCCAGCAGCTACCAGACAGGGCCCACAAATTCACCCCTCCACTTT. Translating gives CASSYQTGPTNSPLHF. This chain connects TRBV4-1 to TRBJ1-6; 7 nucleotides line up with TRBD1. Trimming at V came to 5 bases and at J to 7 bases, leaving 11 bases not matched to a gene. Germline CDR1 is MGHRA and CDR2 is YSYEKL. The CDR3 loop spans 16 amino acids.